Detailed here is one T cell receptor (beta chain). This table comes from immunoSEQ multiplex PCR, and its TCRdb copy is limited to in-frame clones, with some not included. The table has 50,000 to 75,000 clones, more than 75% seen once. The data derive from a study of T cell changes during pregnancy in multiple sclerosis. The sequence came from a female donor in good health, enrolled as a control in a pregnancy study. Sequenced material: peripheral blood, taken in the first trimester of pregnancy.

CDR3 in amino acids: CASSPWDNQNSPLHF. CDR3 sequence (DNA): TGTGCCAGCAGCCCTTGGGACAATCAGAATTCACCCCTCCACTTT. The gene calls are TRBV7-6 and TRBJ1-6, with TRBD1 as a possible D gene (6 bases). Germline CDR1 reads SGHVS; CDR2 reads FNYEAQ. The CDR3 has 15 amino acids. V lost 5 bases to trimming and J lost 7 bases, with 15 bases between them. The whole variable domain, remainder taken from reference TRBV7-6 and TRBJ1-6, is GAGVSQSPRYKVTKRGQDVALRCDPISGHVSLYWYRQALGQGPEFLTYFNYEAQQDKSGLPNDRFSAERPEGSISTLTIQRTEQRDSAMYRCASSPWDNQNSPLHFGNGTRLTVT.